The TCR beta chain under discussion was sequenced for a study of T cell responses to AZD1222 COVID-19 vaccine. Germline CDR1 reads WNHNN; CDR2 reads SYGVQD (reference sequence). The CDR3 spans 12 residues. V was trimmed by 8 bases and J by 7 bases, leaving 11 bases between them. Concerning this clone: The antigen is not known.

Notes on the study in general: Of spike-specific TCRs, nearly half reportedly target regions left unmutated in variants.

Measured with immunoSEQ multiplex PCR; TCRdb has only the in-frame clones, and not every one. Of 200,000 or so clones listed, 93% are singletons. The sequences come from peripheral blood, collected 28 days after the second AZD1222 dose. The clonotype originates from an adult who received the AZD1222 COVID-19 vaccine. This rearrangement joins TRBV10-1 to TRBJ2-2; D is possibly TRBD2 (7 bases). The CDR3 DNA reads TGCGCCAGCGGGGGGGGCATCGGGGAGCTGTTTTTT. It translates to CASGGGIGELFF.